The rows below give T cell receptor beta chains drawn from one sample of a study of T cell responses to AZD1222 COVID-19 vaccine. TCRdb keeps only in-frame clones here, not all; method: immunoSEQ multiplex PCR. The sample contains more than 110,000 clones, more than 90% of which appear only once. The specimen was peripheral blood, collected on day 0 of AZD1222 vaccination. Receptors were obtained from an adult in good health. The CDR3 runs from the conserved cysteine through the conserved F or W. The D gene is left open where the match is weak. Expanded clones get a size class; other rows say once, few or many, or leave the size out.

D gene | J gene | V gene | clone size | CDR3 protein | CDR3 DNA
TRBD1 | TRBJ2-7 | TRBV7-2 | once | CASSLRVGTGDHYEQYF | TGTGCCAGCAGCTTAAGAGTCGGGACAGGGGACCACTACGAGCAGTACTTC
- | TRBJ2-3 | TRBV19 | - | CASSIVTNTDTQYF | TGTGCCAGTAGTATAGTTACTAACACAGATACGCAGTATTTT
- | TRBJ1-2 | TRBV19 | once | CASLPEGREYYGYTF | TGTGCCAGCCTCCCCGAGGGGCGGGAGTACTATGGCTACACCTTC
- | TRBJ2-2 | TRBV7-9 | - | CALGTDSPGELFF | TGTGCCTTGGGGACGGATAGCCCCGGGGAGCTGTTTTTT
TRBD2 | TRBJ2-1 | TRBV6-6 | few | CASSPGTSGYNEQFF | TGTGCCAGCAGTCCCGGGACTAGCGGTTACAATGAGCAGTTCTTC
- | TRBJ1-2 | TRBV5-5 | - | CASSFRGQEGYTF | TGTGCCAGCAGCTTTAGAGGGCAGGAAGGCTACACCTTC
- | TRBJ2-5 | TRBV24-1 | once | CATSDPGSETQYF | TGTGCCACCAGTGATCCGGGATCTGAGACCCAGTACTTC
- | TRBJ2-3 | TRBV5-1 | - | CASSLARVGSDTQYF | TGCGCCAGCAGCTTGGCTAGGGTGGGGTCCGATACGCAGTATTTT
TRBD1 | TRBJ2-7 | TRBV9 | few | CASSVGEGQGPYEQYF | TGTGCCAGCAGCGTAGGGGAGGGACAGGGGCCCTACGAGCAGTACTTC
- | TRBJ1-2 | TRBV28 | - | CASRRPGDWLDGYTF | TGTGCCAGCAGAAGGCCAGGGGACTGGTTGGATGGCTACACCTTC
- | TRBJ2-5 | TRBV5-6 | few | CASSALPQETQYF | TGTGCCAGCAGCGCATTGCCCCAAGAGACCCAGTACTTC
- | TRBJ2-2 | TRBV5-1 | few | CASSLAPGKNTGELFF | TGCGCCAGCAGCTTGGCCCCGGGCAAGAACACCGGGGAGCTGTTTTTT
- | TRBJ1-1 | TRBV10-2 | - | CASSVGGGFTEAFF | TGCGCCAGCAGTGTTGGAGGTGGGTTCACTGAAGCTTTCTTT
- | TRBJ2-5 | TRBV5-4 | - | CASSYPGHGIEETQYF | TGTGCCAGCAGCTACCCAGGCCATGGGATCGAAGAGACCCAGTACTTC
- | TRBJ1-1 | TRBV6-6 | - | CASSKEHAEAFF | TGTGCCAGCAGTAAAGAGCACGCTGAAGCTTTCTTT
- | TRBJ2-3 | TRBV7-3 | - | CASSSSTDTQYF | TGTGCCAGCAGCTCCAGCACAGATACGCAGTATTTT